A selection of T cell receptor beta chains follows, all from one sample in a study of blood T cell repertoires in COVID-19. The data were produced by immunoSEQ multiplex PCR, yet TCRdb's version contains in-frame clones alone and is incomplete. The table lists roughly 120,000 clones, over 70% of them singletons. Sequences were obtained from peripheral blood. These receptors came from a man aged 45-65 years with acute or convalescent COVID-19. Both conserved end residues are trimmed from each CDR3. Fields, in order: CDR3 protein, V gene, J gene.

cdr3_aa: ASKAGLSNYGYT
v_call: TRBV2
j_call: TRBJ1-2

cdr3_aa: ASSRTGQNYGYT
v_call: TRBV19
j_call: TRBJ1-2

cdr3_aa: ASREGQEGGYT
v_call: TRBV12-3/TRBV12-4
j_call: TRBJ1-2

cdr3_aa: ASSYSSQGNQPQH
v_call: TRBV6-5
j_call: TRBJ1-5

cdr3_aa: ASSERAGVGNTIY
v_call: TRBV6-1
j_call: TRBJ1-3

cdr3_aa: ASSQWTVPNSPLH
v_call: TRBV3-1/TRBV3-2
j_call: TRBJ1-6

cdr3_aa: ASRETGPYEQY
v_call: TRBV27
j_call: TRBJ2-7

cdr3_aa: SVRDSPGETQY
v_call: TRBV29-1
j_call: TRBJ2-5

cdr3_aa: ASSELSNYGYT
v_call: TRBV2
j_call: TRBJ1-2

cdr3_aa: ASSWGHGSTDTQY
v_call: TRBV5-1
j_call: TRBJ2-3

cdr3_aa: ASSSGQIMNTEAF
v_call: TRBV11-2
j_call: TRBJ1-1

cdr3_aa: ASSPRAGPDTQY
v_call: TRBV18
j_call: TRBJ2-3

cdr3_aa: ASSRDRNYGYT
v_call: TRBV11-2
j_call: TRBJ1-2

cdr3_aa: ASSLVTAVLGSNQPQH
v_call: TRBV5-8
j_call: TRBJ1-5

cdr3_aa: SVGRGGGGTGELF
v_call: TRBV29-1
j_call: TRBJ2-2

cdr3_aa: ASLRQGDSGEAF
v_call: TRBV6-5
j_call: TRBJ1-1

cdr3_aa: ASSVGGGGGNTIY
v_call: TRBV9
j_call: TRBJ1-3

cdr3_aa: ASSLKKGPGQGVSYEQY
v_call: TRBV5-4
j_call: TRBJ2-7

cdr3_aa: ASIPQGAGANVLT
v_call: TRBV6-6
j_call: TRBJ2-6

cdr3_aa: ASSPRRTGWSPLH
v_call: TRBV3-1/TRBV3-2
j_call: TRBJ1-6

cdr3_aa: ASRSWTVNTGELF
v_call: TRBV12-2
j_call: TRBJ2-2

cdr3_aa: ATSRDFGNQPQH
v_call: TRBV19
j_call: TRBJ1-5

cdr3_aa: ASTQGGTGRNIQY
v_call: TRBV5-4
j_call: TRBJ2-4

cdr3_aa: ARGLGSQQY
v_call: TRBV2
j_call: TRBJ2-7

cdr3_aa: ASSFADSPLH
v_call: TRBV7-2
j_call: TRBJ1-6

cdr3_aa: ASSGSGADNEQF
v_call: TRBV3-1/TRBV3-2
j_call: TRBJ2-1

cdr3_aa: ASSSRYNEQF
v_call: TRBV7-7
j_call: TRBJ2-1